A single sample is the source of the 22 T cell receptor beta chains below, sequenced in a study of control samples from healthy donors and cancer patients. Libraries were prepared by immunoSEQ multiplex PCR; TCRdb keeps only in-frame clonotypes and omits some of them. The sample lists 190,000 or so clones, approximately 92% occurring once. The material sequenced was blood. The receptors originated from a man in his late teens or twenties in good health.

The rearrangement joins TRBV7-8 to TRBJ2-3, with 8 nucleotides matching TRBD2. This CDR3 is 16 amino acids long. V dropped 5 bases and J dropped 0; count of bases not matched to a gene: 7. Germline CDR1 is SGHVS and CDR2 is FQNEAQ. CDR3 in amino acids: CASSPWPGGSTDTQYF. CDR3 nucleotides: TGTGCCAGCAGCCCCTGGCCGGGGGGGAGCACAGATACGCAGTATTTT.

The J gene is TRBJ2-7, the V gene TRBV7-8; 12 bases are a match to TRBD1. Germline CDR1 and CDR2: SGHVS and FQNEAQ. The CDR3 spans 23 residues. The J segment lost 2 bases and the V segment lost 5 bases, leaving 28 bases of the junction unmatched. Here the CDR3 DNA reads TGTGCCAGCAGCCCCACGAAAAGGCGGGACCGGGACAGGGGGCACCCAAGAACCTACGAGCAGTACTTC. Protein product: CASSPTKRRDRDRGHPRTYEQYF.

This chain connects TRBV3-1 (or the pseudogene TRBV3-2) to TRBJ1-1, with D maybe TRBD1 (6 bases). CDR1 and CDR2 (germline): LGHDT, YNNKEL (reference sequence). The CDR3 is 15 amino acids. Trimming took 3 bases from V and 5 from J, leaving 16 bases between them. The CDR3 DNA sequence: TGTGCCAGCAGCCACTCTGGAGGGGGTAGGACTGAAGCTTTCTTT. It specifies CASSHSGGGRTEAFF.

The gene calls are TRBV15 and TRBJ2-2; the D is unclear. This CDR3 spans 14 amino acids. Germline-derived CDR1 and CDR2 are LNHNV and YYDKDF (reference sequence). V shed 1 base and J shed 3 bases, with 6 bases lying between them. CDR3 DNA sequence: TGTGCCACCAGCAGAGTAAGGGACACCGGGGAGCTGTTTTTT. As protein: CATSRVRDTGELFF.

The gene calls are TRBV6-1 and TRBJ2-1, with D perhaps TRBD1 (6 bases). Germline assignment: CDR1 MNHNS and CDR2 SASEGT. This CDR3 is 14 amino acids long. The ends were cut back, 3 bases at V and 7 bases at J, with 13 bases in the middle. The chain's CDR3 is CASSDGGTGNEQFF. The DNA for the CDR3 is TGTGCCAGCAGTGATGGGGGCACGGGGAATGAGCAGTTCTTC.

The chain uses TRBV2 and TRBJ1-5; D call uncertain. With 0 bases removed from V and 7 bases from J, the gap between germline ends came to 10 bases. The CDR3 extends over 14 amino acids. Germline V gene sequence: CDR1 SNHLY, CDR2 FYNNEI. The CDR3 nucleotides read TGTGCCAGCAGTGAAGCGCTTCAGGCCCAGCCCCAGCATTTT. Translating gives CASSEALQAQPQHF.

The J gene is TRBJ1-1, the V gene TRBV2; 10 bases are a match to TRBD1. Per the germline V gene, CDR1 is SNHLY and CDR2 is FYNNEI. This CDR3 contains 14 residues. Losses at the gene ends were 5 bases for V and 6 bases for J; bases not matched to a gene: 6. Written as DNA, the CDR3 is TGTGCCAGCAGTTGGACAGGGGGGGACGCTGAAGCTTTCTTT. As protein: CASSWTGGDAEAFF.

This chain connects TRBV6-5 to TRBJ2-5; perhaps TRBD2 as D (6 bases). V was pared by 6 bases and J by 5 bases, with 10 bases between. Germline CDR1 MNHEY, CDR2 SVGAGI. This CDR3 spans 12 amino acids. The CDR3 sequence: CASSGTGETQYF. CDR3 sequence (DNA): TGTGCCAGCAGCGGGACTGGGGAGACCCAGTACTTC.

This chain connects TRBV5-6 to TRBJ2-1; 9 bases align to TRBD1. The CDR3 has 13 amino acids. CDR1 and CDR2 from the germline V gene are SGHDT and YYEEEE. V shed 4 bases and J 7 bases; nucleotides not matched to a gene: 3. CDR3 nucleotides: TGTGCCAGCAGCCGGGACAGGGAGAATGAGCAGTTCTTC. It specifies CASSRDRENEQFF.

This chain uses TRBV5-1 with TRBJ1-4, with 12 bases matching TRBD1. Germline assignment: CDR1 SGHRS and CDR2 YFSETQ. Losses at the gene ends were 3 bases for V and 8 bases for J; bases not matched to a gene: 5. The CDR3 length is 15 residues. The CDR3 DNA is TGCGCCAGCAGCTGGGGACAGGGGGCTGGGGAAAAACTGTTTTTT. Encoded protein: CASSWGQGAGEKLFF.

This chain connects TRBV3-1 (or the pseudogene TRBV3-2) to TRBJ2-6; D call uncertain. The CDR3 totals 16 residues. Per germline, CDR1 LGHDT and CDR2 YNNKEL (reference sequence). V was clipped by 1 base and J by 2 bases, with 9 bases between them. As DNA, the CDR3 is TGTGCCAGCAGCCAAGTGCCAGTCCCTGGGGCCAACGTCCTGACTTTC. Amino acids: CASSQVPVPGANVLTF.

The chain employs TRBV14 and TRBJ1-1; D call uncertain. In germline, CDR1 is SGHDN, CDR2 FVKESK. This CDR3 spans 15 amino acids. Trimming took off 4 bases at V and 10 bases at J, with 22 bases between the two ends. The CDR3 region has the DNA TGTGCCAGCAGCCCCTCGGGATCATACTTTACGCGAGCTTTCTTT. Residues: CASSPSGSYFTRAFF.

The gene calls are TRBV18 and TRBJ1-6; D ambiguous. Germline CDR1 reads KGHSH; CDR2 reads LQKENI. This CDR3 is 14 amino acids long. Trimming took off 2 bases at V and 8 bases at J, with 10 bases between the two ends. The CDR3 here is CASSPGSGYSPLHF. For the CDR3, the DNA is TGTGCCAGCTCACCAGGGAGCGGCTATTCACCCCTCCACTTT.

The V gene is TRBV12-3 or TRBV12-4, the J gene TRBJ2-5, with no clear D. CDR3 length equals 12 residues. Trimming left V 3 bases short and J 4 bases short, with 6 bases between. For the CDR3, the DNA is TGTGCCAGCAGTTTTTCGGGAGAGACCCAGTACTTC. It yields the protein CASSFSGETQYF.

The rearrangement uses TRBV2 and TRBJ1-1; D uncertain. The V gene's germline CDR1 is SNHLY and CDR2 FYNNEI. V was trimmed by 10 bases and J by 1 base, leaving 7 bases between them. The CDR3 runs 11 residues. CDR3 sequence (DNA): TGTGCCACCCTAGAGAACACTGAAGCTTTCTTT. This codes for CATLENTEAFF.

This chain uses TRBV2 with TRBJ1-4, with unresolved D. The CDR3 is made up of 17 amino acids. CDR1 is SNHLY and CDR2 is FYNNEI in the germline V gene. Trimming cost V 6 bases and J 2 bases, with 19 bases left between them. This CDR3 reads CASSDPLLQTTNEKLFF. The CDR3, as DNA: TGTGCCAGCAGCGACCCCCTTTTGCAGACCACTAATGAAAAACTGTTTTTT.

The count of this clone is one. CDR3 nucleotides: TGTGCCAGCAGCCAAGACCCCAATCAGCCCCAGCATTTT. This codes for CASSQDPNQPQHF. The genes are TRBV3-1 (or the pseudogene TRBV3-2) and TRBJ1-5; D is uncertain. The germline CDR1 and CDR2 sequences are LGHDT and YNNKEL (reference sequence). The germline V and J ends were trimmed by 0 bases and 3 bases, with 3 bases remaining between them. The CDR3 runs to 13 residues.

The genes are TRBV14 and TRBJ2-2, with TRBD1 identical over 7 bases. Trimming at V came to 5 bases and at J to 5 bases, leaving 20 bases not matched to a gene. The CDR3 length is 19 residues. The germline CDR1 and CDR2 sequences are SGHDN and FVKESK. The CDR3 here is CASSKAGRDREWRTGELFF. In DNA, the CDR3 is TGTGCCAGCAGCAAAGCTGGACGAGACAGGGAATGGCGAACCGGGGAGCTGTTTTTT.

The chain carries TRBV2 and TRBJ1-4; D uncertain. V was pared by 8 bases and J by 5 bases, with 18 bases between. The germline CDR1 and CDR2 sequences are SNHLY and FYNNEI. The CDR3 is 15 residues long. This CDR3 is CASGGIGDPNEKLFF. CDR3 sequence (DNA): TGTGCCAGCGGCGGGATTGGGGATCCGAATGAAAAACTGTTTTTT.

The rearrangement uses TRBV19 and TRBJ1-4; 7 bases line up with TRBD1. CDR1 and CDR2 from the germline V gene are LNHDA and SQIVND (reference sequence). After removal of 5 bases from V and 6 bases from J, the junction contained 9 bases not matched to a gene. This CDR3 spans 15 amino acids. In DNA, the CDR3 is TGTGCCAGTAGTTCCGGAGGGGGCTTTGATGAAAAACTGTTTTTT. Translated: CASSSGGGFDEKLFF.

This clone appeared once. The CDR3 DNA follows: TGTGCCAGCAGCTCTGGTGGCAGGGTTTGGGAGACCCAGTACTTC. It encodes CASSSGGRVWETQYF. The chain is built from TRBV9 and TRBJ2-5, with D maybe TRBD1 (5 bases). V dropped 4 bases and J dropped 5 bases, with 18 bases sitting between them. CDR3 size: 15 residues. Germline CDR1 and CDR2: SGDLS and YYNGEE.

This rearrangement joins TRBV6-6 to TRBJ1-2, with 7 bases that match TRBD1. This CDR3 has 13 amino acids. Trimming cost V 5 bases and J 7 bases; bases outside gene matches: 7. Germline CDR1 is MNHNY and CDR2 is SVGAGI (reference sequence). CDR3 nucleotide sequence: TGTGCCAGCAGTGGGACAGCCTCTAGTGGCTACACCTTC. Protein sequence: CASSGTASSGYTF.